The 17 T cell receptor beta chains listed next were all sequenced from one sample in a study of blood T cells in healthy people across ages. Primers used in a second PCR of roughly 7 to 12 cycles were a sample-barcoded 5' primer and a J-beta primer mix. TCRdb recomputed calls from the 5' RACE reads with MiXCR, one row per CDR3 protein. This sample has 1,800,000 or so distinct CDR3 sequences, with approximately 40% found just once. Sequenced material: blood. These receptors originate from a human donor in good health.

With regard to this clonotype: At one of its ends the junction is not consistent with the germline gene, which may arise from a read error. V usage is TRBV4-3 and J usage is TRBJ2-6; either TRBD1 or TRBD2 may supply D (5 bases each). The germline V gene has CDR1 LGHNA and CDR2 YSLEER. The length of the CDR3 is 18 residues. CDR3: CANSREEGSNSGANVLTF. CDR3 in DNA: TGCGCCAACAGCCGAGAAGAGGGGTCCAACTCTGGGGCCAACGTCCTGACTTTC.

CDR3 bases: TGCAGTGCCACAGGACACCTCTATGGCTACACCTTC. It codes for CSATGHLYGYTF. The V and J genes are TRBV20-1 and TRBJ1-2; D perhaps matches TRBD1 (5 bases). The V end was cut by 6 bases, the J end by 4 bases, with 12 bases between. CDR1 and CDR2 from the germline V gene are DFQATT and SNEGSKA (reference sequence). The CDR3 has 12 amino acids.

The chain combines TRBV6-2 or TRBV6-3 with TRBJ1-5, with unresolved D. Germline assignment: CDR1 MNHEY and CDR2 SVGEGT. Between the trimmed V and J ends, which lost 2 bases and 9 bases, there was a span of 20 bases. The CDR3 totals 16 residues. CDR3 residues: CASSYPPGITVGPQHF. The CDR3 DNA reads TGTGCCAGCAGTTACCCTCCTGGGATAACCGTTGGGCCCCAGCATTTT.

The sample holds a few counts of this clonotype. The CDR3 sequence is CAISDTGLASGNEQFF. The CDR3, as DNA: TGTGCCATCAGTGATACCGGACTAGCGTCGGGGAATGAGCAGTTCTTC. This chain joins TRBV10-3 and TRBJ2-1, with 9 positions matching TRBD2. CDR3 length: 16 residues. J lost 7 bases, V lost 3 bases, and 10 bases had no gene match. Germline CDR1 is ENHRY and CDR2 is SYGVKD.

The chain is built from TRBV20-1 and TRBJ2-2; D possibly corresponds to TRBD2 (5 bases). Trimming cost V 5 bases and J 5 bases, with 12 bases left between them. Germline V lookup: CDR1 DFQATT, CDR2 SNEGSKA (reference sequence). CDR3 length: 13 amino acids. The DNA of the CDR3 is TGCAGTGCTGCCATACCGGGGACCGGGGAGCTGTTTTTT. Residues: CSAAIPGTGELFF.

Written as DNA, the CDR3 is TGTGCCAGCAGTTTCGGGCAGGGTACTCAGCCCCAGCATTTT. Translated, it gives CASSFGQGTQPQHF. The V call is TRBV12-3 or TRBV12-4, the J call TRBJ1-5; perhaps TRBD1 as D (5 bases). CDR3 size: 14 residues. V was cut by 3 bases and J by 6 bases, with 12 bases left in between.

This clonotype was seen more than once but under ten times. The J gene is TRBJ2-5, the V gene TRBV7-2, with 7 bases matching TRBD2. The length of the CDR3 is 16 residues. Germline V gene lookup returns CDR1 SGHTA and CDR2 FQGNSA. The trim removed 5 bases at V and 2 bases at J, leaving 11 bases unmatched. CDR3 in DNA: TGTGCCAGCAGCCAGCCTGGGAGGGGTCCACAAGAGACCCAGTACTTC. Translating gives CASSQPGRGPQETQYF.

The chain links TRBV20-1 to TRBJ2-4, with 7 positions matching TRBD1. The DNA end favors TRBJ2-7, so the J call may be wrong. The CDR3 has 13 residues. Germline-derived CDR1 and CDR2 are DFQATT and SNEGSKA (reference sequence). The DNA of the CDR3 is TGCAGTGCCGACGGGACAGTCGGTTACGAGCAGTACTTC. This gives the protein CSADGTVGYEQYF.

This clonotype came up a few times. This sequence joins TRBV28 and TRBJ2-1, with D unresolved. This CDR3 region has 12 residues. Trimming removed 5 bases from V and 13 bases from J, with 15 bases in between. Germline CDR1 reads MDHEN; CDR2 reads SYDVKM. The CDR3 here is CASSVQTVGQFF. CDR3 DNA: TGTGCCAGCAGTGTACAGACCGTAGGACAGTTCTTC.

Note on this clonotype: One end of the junction fails to match germline, which may point to a read error. The chain is built from TRBV9 and TRBJ2-7; TRBD2 agrees at 10 bases. CDR1 is SGDLS, CDR2 YYNGEE, per germline. This CDR3 has 16 amino acids. The DNA for the CDR3 is TGTGCCAGCAGCGTAGGTCCTAGCGGGGGATCCTACAAGCAGTACTTC. Protein sequence: CASSVGPSGGSYKQYF.

The rearrangement uses TRBV18 and TRBJ2-5; the D is unclear. Germline V gives CDR1 KGHSH, CDR2 LQKENI. V shed 3 bases and J shed 5 bases, with 7 bases lying between them. The length of the CDR3 is 12 residues. CDR3: CASSPQEETQYF. CDR3 nucleotide sequence: TGTGCCAGCTCACCCCAGGAGGAGACCCAGTACTTC.

This rearrangement joins TRBV5-1 to TRBJ2-3; D not certain. This CDR3 is 14 amino acids long. In germline, CDR1 is SGHRS, CDR2 YFSETQ. With 5 bases removed from V and 1 base from J, the gap between germline ends came to 11 bases. The CDR3 sequence: CASRTDTGTDTQYF. The CDR3 region has the DNA TGCGCCAGCAGAACCGACACGGGCACAGATACGCAGTATTTT.

This clonotype was observed a few times. The chain links TRBV11-2 to TRBJ2-1; TRBD1 is a possible D gene (6 bases). Germline V gives CDR1 SGHAT, CDR2 FQNNGV. This CDR3 has 18 residues. V dropped 5 bases and J dropped 1 base, with 21 bases sitting between them. CDR3 sequence reads: CASSLTLAGTRSYNEQFF. Written as DNA, the CDR3 is TGTGCCAGCAGCCTAACCCTGGCAGGGACAAGGTCCTACAATGAGCAGTTCTTC.

CDR3 protein: CASSFAPSGTGGNEQYF. The DNA for the CDR3 is TGTGCCAGCAGCTTTGCCCCATCCGGGACAGGGGGCAACGAGCAGTACTTC. This rearrangement joins TRBV11-1 to TRBJ2-7; 12 nucleotides agree with TRBD1. Looked up from germline, CDR1 is SGHAT and CDR2 is FQDESV (reference sequence). Trimming removed 3 bases from V and 5 bases from J; junction bases left unmatched: 11. The CDR3 runs 17 residues.

The rearrangement links TRBV20-1 to TRBJ1-6; D gene unclear. Germline V gene data show CDR1 as DFQATT and CDR2 as SNEGSKA (reference sequence). This CDR3 is built from 13 residues. DNA of the CDR3: TGCAGAGCCCAAGGAGCGAATAATTCACCCCTCCACTTT. This sequence encodes CRAQGANNSPLHF.

V usage is TRBV28 and J usage is TRBJ2-7; either TRBD1 or TRBD2 may supply D (6 bases each). This CDR3 spans 16 amino acids. Germline V gene sequence: CDR1 MDHEN, CDR2 SYDVKM. V was clipped by 5 bases and J by 5 bases, with 22 bases between them. The CDR3 loop reads CASSISGAPRGNEQYF. The CDR3 region has the DNA TGTGCCAGCAGTATCTCGGGGGCGCCGCGGGGTAACGAGCAGTACTTC. The whole variable domain, remainder taken from reference TRBV28 and TRBJ2-7, is DVKVTQSSRYLVKRTGEKVFLECVQDMDHENMFWYRQDPGLGLRLIYFSYDVKMKEKGDIPEGYSVSREKKERFSLILESASTNQTSMYLCASSISGAPRGNEQYFGPGTRLTVT.

This clonotype was seen only a few times. This chain links TRBV7-6 with TRBJ1-6; D remains ambiguous. Trimming stripped 1 base from V and 7 bases from J, with 11 bases between. The CDR3 has 15 residues. Germline CDR1 and CDR2: SGHVS and FNYEAQ. CDR3 in amino acids: CASSLEVAGNSPLHF. The CDR3 nucleotides read TGTGCCAGCAGCTTAGAGGTAGCGGGAAATTCACCCCTCCACTTT. The full variable domain, its missing parts supplied by reference TRBV7-6 and TRBJ1-6, is GAGVSQSPRYKVTKRGQDVALRCDPISGHVSLYWYRQALGQGPEFLTYFNYEAQQDKSGLPNDRFSAERPEGSISTLTIQRTEQRDSAMYRCASSLEVAGNSPLHFGNGTRLTVT.